The 24 T cell receptor beta chains below come from one sample, sequenced in a study of Graves' ophthalmopathy and Graves' hyperthyroidism. The TCR beta CDR3 regions underwent amplification from RNA transcripts. Second-round multiplex PCR came after first-round RT-PCR with HTBI primers. TCRdb used MiXCR to reprocess the multiplex PCR reads, holding one entry per CDR3 protein. The profile shows over a million distinct CDR3 sequences, about two fifths of them singletons. Sequenced material: peripheral blood or thyroid tissue (not recorded which). The receptors come from an adult man with Graves' hyperthyroidism.

This clonotype was seen ten or more times. The genes are TRBV19 and TRBJ1-2, with D possibly matching TRBD1 (5 bases). Trimming removed 9 bases from V and 2 bases from J, with 16 bases in between. The germline gives CDR1 LNHDA, CDR2 SQIVND (reference sequence). CDR3 size: 14 residues. Here the CDR3 reads CASTPRGDNYGYTF. CDR3 nucleotides: TGTGCCAGCACCCCACGGGGGGACAACTATGGCTACACCTTC.

This clonotype was recorded at least ten times. The chain uses TRBV19 and TRBJ1-2, with D possibly matching TRBD1 (5 bases). The germline V gene encodes CDR1 LNHDA and CDR2 SQIVND (reference sequence). V was pared by 5 bases and J by 8 bases, with 18 bases between. The CDR3 covers 14 residues. The CDR3 DNA reads TGTGCCAGTAGTCCTCATTGGACACTCCGGGGCTACACCTTC. Protein product: CASSPHWTLRGYTF.

A word on this clonotype: Being one base from a much bigger clone, this may be a read error. In this CDR3 the conserved last residue, phenylalanine or tryptophan, is missing, so a read error is likely. This rearrangement joins TRBV11-2 to TRBJ2-5, with D perhaps matching TRBD1 (6 bases). CDR3 length: 15 residues. Germline loops: CDR1 SGHAT, CDR2 FQNNGV. Trimming left V 6 bases short and J 3 bases short, with 17 bases between. The CDR3 DNA follows: TGTGCCAGCAGGCCCTCGTGGGCAGGGGAAGAGACCCAGTACCTC. Translation gives CASRPSWAGEETQYL.

In its sample, this clonotype was seen many times. The chain employs TRBV20-1 and TRBJ2-7, with TRBD2 matching over 7 bases. Germline V gene data show CDR1 as DFQATT and CDR2 as SNEGSKA (reference sequence). This CDR3 is built from 12 residues. The junction had 11 bases not matched to a gene; V was cut back by 8 bases and J by 7 bases. This CDR3 reads CSKLADRGEQYF. Written as DNA, the CDR3 is TGCAGTAAGCTAGCGGACCGGGGTGAGCAGTACTTC.

In its sample, this clonotype was seen many times. This chain connects TRBV20-1 to TRBJ1-5, with D uncertain. Germline CDR1 DFQATT, CDR2 SNEGSKA (reference sequence). Trimming took off 6 bases at V and 3 bases at J, with 9 bases between the two ends. The CDR3 loop spans 12 amino acids. CDR3 sequence: CSAIPYNQPQHF. In nucleotides, the CDR3 is TGCAGTGCCATCCCATACAATCAGCCCCAGCATTTT.

This clonotype was found a few times. This chain connects TRBV20-1 to TRBJ2-2; maybe TRBD1 (5 bases). V was pared by 1 base and J by 7 bases, with 19 bases between. CDR1 DFQATT and CDR2 SNEGSKA come from the germline V gene (reference sequence). The CDR3 totals 16 residues. CDR3 protein: CSARAARQGSIGELFF. CDR3 DNA: TGCAGTGCTAGAGCCGCTAGGCAGGGAAGTATCGGGGAGCTGTTTTTT.

V gene TRBV20-1 combines with J gene TRBJ1-3; D is undetermined. Germline V gene sequence: CDR1 DFQATT, CDR2 SNEGSKA (reference sequence). V gave up 2 bases and J gave up 0 bases, with 11 bases separating them. The CDR3 spans 15 residues. CDR3 loop: CSARTVRNSGNTIYF. The CDR3 DNA reads TGCAGTGCTAGAACGGTTAGAAACTCTGGAAACACCATATATTTT.

Only a few counts were recorded for this clonotype. The gene calls are TRBV7-8 and TRBJ2-2, with D possibly called TRBD1 or TRBD2 (7 bases each). Germline-derived CDR1 and CDR2 are SGHVS and FQNEAQ. This CDR3 comprises 16 residues. V shed 5 bases and J shed 6 bases, with 19 bases lying between them. The CDR3 DNA reads as TGTGCCAGCAGCCCGCGACAGGGAGGGTCCTCCGGGGAGCTGTTTTTT. Translated, it gives CASSPRQGGSSGELFF.

In regard to this clonotype: One base away lies a much larger clone, so this may be a sequencing read error. V is TRBV14 and J is TRBJ1-5, with D tentatively TRBD1 (5 bases). From germline, CDR1 is SGHDN and CDR2 FVKESK. The length of the CDR3 is 14 residues. The CDR3 protein is CAGSQARGEAAQHF. CDR3 DNA sequence: TGTGCCGGCAGCCAAGCACGGGGGGAGGCGGCCCAGCATTTT.

The chain employs TRBV10-2 and TRBJ2-7, with 13 bases lining up with TRBD2. This CDR3 contains 16 residues. V shed 4 bases, J shed 2 bases, and the junction held 5 bases outside the gene matches. Germline V gene data show CDR1 as WSHSY and CDR2 as SAAADI. Here the CDR3 reads CASSAMTSGRTYEQYF. For the CDR3, the DNA is TGCGCCAGCAGTGCGATGACTAGCGGGAGGACCTACGAGCAGTACTTC.

The chain combines TRBV29-1 with TRBJ2-5, with TRBD1 identical over 9 bases. The CDR3 runs 14 residues. J lost 5 bases, V lost 2 bases, and 6 bases had no gene match. Germline CDR1 is SQVTM and CDR2 is ANQGSEA. CDR3: CSVEHTGGLETQYF. In nucleotides, the CDR3 is TGCAGCGTTGAACATACAGGGGGCTTGGAGACCCAGTACTTC.

This sequence joins TRBV18 and TRBJ2-5; D is ambiguous. V dropped 2 bases and J dropped 3 bases, with 10 bases sitting between them. The CDR3 totals 14 residues. Germline V gene lookup returns CDR1 KGHSH and CDR2 LQKENI. The CDR3 loop is CASSPTSAEETQYF. The DNA for the CDR3 is TGTGCCAGCTCACCAACGTCTGCGGAAGAGACCCAGTACTTC.

This clonotype came up many times. The rearrangement links TRBV25-1 to TRBJ1-3, with D unresolved. Trimming cost V 3 bases and J 5 bases, with 14 bases left between them. CDR1 and CDR2 from the germline V gene are MGHDK and SYGVNS. The CDR3 extends over 15 amino acids. The CDR3 nucleotides are TGTGCCAGCAGTGATACCGAGGCCCCCCGAAACACCATATATTTT. The encoded protein is CASSDTEAPRNTIYF.

This clonotype was picked up many times. V usage is TRBV15 and J usage is TRBJ1-1; D gene unclear. The CDR3 runs to 15 residues. CDR1 and CDR2 (germline): LNHNV, YYDKDF (reference sequence). The germline V and J ends were trimmed by 5 bases and 0 bases, with 13 bases remaining between them. In DNA form, the CDR3 reads TGTGCCACCAGCCCCCAGGAGGGAATGAACACTGAAGCTTTCTTT. It codes for CATSPQEGMNTEAFF.

The chain combines TRBV12-3 or TRBV12-4 with TRBJ2-7; D is possibly TRBD1 or TRBD2 (5 bases each). Trimming took off 6 bases at V and 3 bases at J, with 18 bases between the two ends. The CDR3 sequence is 15 residues long. DNA for the CDR3: TGTGCCAGCAGAGAGGGGCAGGAGGTGGTCTACGAGCAGTACTTC. This encodes CASREGQEVVYEQYF.

The count of this clonotype is one. V usage is TRBV29-1 and J usage is TRBJ1-2; maybe TRBD1 (5 bases). CDR1 is SQVTM and CDR2 is ANQGSEA in the germline V gene. CDR3 length: 11 amino acids. V lost 2 bases to trimming and J lost 8 bases, with 9 bases between them. The CDR3 nucleotides are TGCAGCGTTGAACACGGGGCCGGCTACACCTTC. This translates into CSVEHGAGYTF. Looking up the rest from reference TRBV29-1 and TRBJ1-2 gives the full variable domain: SAVISQKPSRDICQRGTSLTIQCQVDSQVTMMFWYRQQPGQSLTLIATANQGSEATYESGFVIDKFPISRPNLTFSTLTVSNMSPEDSSIYLCSVEHGAGYTFGSGTRLTVV.

The V and J genes are TRBV10-3 and TRBJ2-7; D is unclear. V was shortened by 5 bases and J by 6 bases, with 17 bases between the two germline ends. Per germline, CDR1 ENHRY and CDR2 SYGVKD. This CDR3 region has 14 residues. The CDR3 DNA reads TGTGCCATCAGTTTTAGAGCCCCCTCGGGCGAGCAGTACTTC. Translation: CAISFRAPSGEQYF.

This clonotype was seen ten or more times. The chain uses TRBV9 and TRBJ1-1, with D tentatively TRBD1 (6 bases). The CDR3 length is 17 residues. The V gene's germline CDR1 is SGDLS and CDR2 YYNGEE. Between the trimmed V and J ends, which lost 0 bases and 4 bases, there was a span of 19 bases. The CDR3 loop is CASSVVPGGKLGTEAFF. DNA of the CDR3: TGTGCCAGCAGCGTAGTCCCCGGGGGCAAGTTAGGCACTGAAGCTTTCTTT.

This clonotype was seen a single time. V gene TRBV29-1 combines with J gene TRBJ1-3, with D perhaps TRBD1 (5 bases). Germline-derived CDR1 and CDR2 are SQVTM and ANQGSEA. V was pared by 7 bases and J by 7 bases, with 11 bases between. The length of the CDR3 is 11 residues. The CDR3 region is CSAVRVNTIYF. As DNA, the CDR3 is TGCAGCGCCGTCAGGGTGAACACCATATATTTT.

This clonotype was counted ten times or more. This chain connects TRBV20-1 to TRBJ1-1; the D gene is possibly TRBD1 (6 bases). This CDR3 has 14 amino acids. Per germline, CDR1 DFQATT and CDR2 SNEGSKA (reference sequence). V was clipped by 7 bases and J by 1 base, with 16 bases between them. The CDR3 DNA is TGCAGTGTTGCCGTTGACAGGAAGAACACTGAAGCTTTCTTT. Its protein product is CSVAVDRKNTEAFF.

This clonotype occurred many times. The rearrangement links TRBV5-1 to TRBJ2-2, with TRBD1 as a possible D gene (7 bases). CDR1 and CDR2 from the germline V gene are SGHRS and YFSETQ. The CDR3 sequence is 15 residues long. The V end was cut by 5 bases, the J end by 6 bases, with 17 bases between. The CDR3 DNA is TGCGCCAGCAGACCTCAGGAGGGGGCGGCCGGGGAGCTGTTTTTT. Translation: CASRPQEGAAGELFF.

This clonotype was recorded many times. This rearrangement joins TRBV7-9 to TRBJ2-7, with a possible D match to TRBD1 (6 bases). The germline gives CDR1 SEHNR, CDR2 FQNEAQ (reference sequence). The CDR3 sequence is 15 residues long. V was shortened by 5 bases and J by 3 bases, with 17 bases between the two germline ends. This CDR3 is CASSAGQGQIYEQYF. Here the CDR3 DNA reads TGTGCCAGCAGCGCCGGGCAGGGGCAAATCTACGAGCAGTACTTC.

A remark on this clonotype: Being one base from a much bigger clone, this may be a read error. The chain recombines TRBV7-3 with TRBJ2-6; tentatively, D is TRBD2 (6 bases). The CDR3 totals 19 residues. Trimming took off 5 bases at V and 0 bases at J, with 20 bases between the two ends. The germline V gene has CDR1 SGHTA and CDR2 FQGTGA. CDR3 sequence (DNA): TGTGCCAGCAGCGGTGATTGGGGGGAGCGCCCCTCTGGGGCCAACGTCCTGACTTTC. Its translation: CASSGDWGERPSGANVLTF.

In this sample, this clonotype turned up many times. The rearrangement joins TRBV19 to TRBJ1-1, with 10 bases that match TRBD1. Trimming took 5 bases from V and 11 from J; bases not matched to a gene: 8. This CDR3 has 13 amino acids. CDR1 LNHDA and CDR2 SQIVND come from the germline V gene (reference sequence). CDR3 sequence reads: CASSPDRGRIAFF. The CDR3 nucleotides are TGTGCCAGTAGTCCCGACAGGGGGCGAATTGCTTTCTTT.